These 29 T cell receptor beta chains originate from one sample sequenced in a study of blood T cell repertoires in COVID-19. Measured with immunoSEQ multiplex PCR; TCRdb has only the in-frame clones, and not every one. This sample has some 9,000 clones, with approximately 86% found just once. The source material was peripheral blood. Receptors originate from a human donor in a cohort sampled during active COVID-19.

This chain connects TRBV27 to TRBJ2-7, with unresolved D. This CDR3 has 13 residues. V lost 0 bases to trimming and J lost 0 bases, with 3 bases between them. Germline values: CDR1 MNHEY, CDR2 SMNVEV (reference sequence). The CDR3 DNA is TGTGCCAGCAGTTTATCGGCCTCCTACGAGCAGTACTTC. It specifies CASSLSASYEQYF.

V and J are TRBV15 and TRBJ1-1; 8 bases fit TRBD1. The CDR3 is 13 residues long. The V segment lost 9 bases and the J segment 1 base; nucleotides outside the gene matches: 4. CDR1 is LNHNV and CDR2 is YYDKDF in the germline V gene (reference sequence). The CDR3, as DNA: TGTGCCACTTGGACAGGGCAGAACACTGAAGCTTTCTTT. It yields the protein CATWTGQNTEAFF.

The rearrangement joins TRBV5-4 to TRBJ2-7; 14 nucleotides match TRBD2. Germline CDR1 is SGHNT and CDR2 is YYREEE (reference sequence). Trimming cost V 8 bases and J 5 bases; bases outside gene matches: 3. This CDR3 comprises 13 residues. CDR3 DNA: TGTGCCAGTGGACTAGCGGGAGGTGACGAGCAGTACTTC. Its protein product is CASGLAGGDEQYF.

This chain uses TRBV25-1 with TRBJ1-6, with 10 positions matching TRBD1. The germline gives CDR1 MGHDK, CDR2 SYGVNS. This CDR3 comprises 16 residues. Losses at the gene ends were 2 bases for V and 10 bases for J; bases not matched to a gene: 8. The CDR3 sequence: CASSESLGQGRSPLHF. The CDR3 DNA sequence: TGTGCCAGCAGTGAAAGTTTGGGACAGGGGCGATCACCCCTCCACTTT.

By proportion, this clone is large (0.1 to 1%). This sequence joins TRBV5-5 and TRBJ2-7; 13 bases are a match to TRBD2. The CDR3 runs 14 residues. The germline CDR1 and CDR2 sequences are SGHKS and YYEKEE (reference sequence). After removal of 6 bases from V and 3 bases from J, the junction contained 3 bases not matched to a gene. CDR3 DNA: TGTGCCAGCACCCGGACTAGCGGGAGCTACGAGCAGTACTTC. Translated, it gives CASTRTSGSYEQYF.

The chain joins TRBV15 to TRBJ2-7; 11 bases fit TRBD2. J lost 3 bases, V lost 1 base, and 2 bases had no gene match. The length of the CDR3 is 15 residues. CDR1 LNHNV and CDR2 YYDKDF come from the germline V gene (reference sequence). Written as DNA, the CDR3 is TGTGCCACCAGCAGAGTACTAGCGGGAGACTACGAGCAGTACTTC. Translated, it gives CATSRVLAGDYEQYF.

This chain joins TRBV19 and TRBJ2-2; D might be TRBD2 (7 bases). Trimming took 9 bases from V and 4 from J, leaving 12 bases between them. The CDR3 is 13 residues long. CDR1 is LNHDA, CDR2 SQIVND, per germline (reference sequence). The CDR3 bases are TGTGCCAGCGACGCGGGGGCCACCGGGGAGCTGTTTTTT. This sequence encodes CASDAGATGELFF. Combining the CDR3 with reference TRBV19 and TRBJ2-2 gives the whole variable domain DGGITQSPKYLFRKEGQNVTLSCEQNLNHDAMYWYRQDPGQGLRLIYYSQIVNDFQKGDIAEGYSVSREKKESFPLTVTSAQKNPTAFYLCASDAGATGELFFGEGSRLTVL.

The chain employs TRBV6-2 or TRBV6-3 and TRBJ2-3; TRBD2 aligns across 7 bases. V dropped 2 bases and J dropped 4; count of bases not matched to a gene: 3. Per germline, CDR1 MNHEY and CDR2 SVGEGT. The CDR3 consists of 14 residues. The CDR3 nucleotides are TGTGCCAGCAGTTACCCCCGGGGGGCAGATACGCAGTATTTT. This translates into CASSYPRGADTQYF.

The genes are TRBV10-2 and TRBJ2-7; D gene unclear. The V gene's germline CDR1 is WSHSY and CDR2 SAAADI. V was shortened by 5 bases and J by 2 bases, with 4 bases between the two germline ends. The CDR3 has 11 residues. In DNA, the CDR3 is TGCGCCAGCAGTCCGGCCTACGAGCAGTACTTC. Protein: CASSPAYEQYF.

J is TRBJ2-1 and V is TRBV7-9; TRBD2 agrees at 9 bases. V trimming: 1 base; J trimming: 4 bases; junction bases outside the gene matches: 5. This CDR3 is built from 16 residues. Germline CDR1 reads SEHNR; CDR2 reads FQNEAQ (reference sequence). CDR3 region: CASSLGAGGAYNEQFF. Written as DNA, the CDR3 is TGTGCCAGCAGCTTAGGGGCGGGAGGGGCTTACAATGAGCAGTTCTTC.

The gene calls are TRBV20-1 and TRBJ2-7; D gene uncertain. The CDR3 runs to 11 residues. The germline V gene encodes CDR1 DFQATT and CDR2 SNEGSKA (reference sequence). Between the trimmed V and J ends, which lost 3 bases and 6 bases, there was a span of 9 bases. The CDR3 coding sequence is TGCAGTGCTAGGTCCGGGTTCGAGCAGTACTTC. It yields the protein CSARSGFEQYF.

CDR3 region: CASSHTPGQGARAGELFF. The CDR3 DNA reads as TGTGCCAGTAGTCACACTCCGGGACAGGGGGCCCGGGCCGGGGAGCTGTTTTTT. The V and J genes are TRBV19 and TRBJ2-2; 12 nucleotides agree with TRBD1. Germline V CDR1 and CDR2: LNHDA, SQIVND (reference sequence). The CDR3 extends over 18 amino acids. The V gene end was trimmed by 5 bases and the J gene end by 6 bases; junction bases not matched to a gene: 13. Combining the CDR3 with reference TRBV19 and TRBJ2-2 gives the whole variable domain DGGITQSPKYLFRKEGQNVTLSCEQNLNHDAMYWYRQDPGQGLRLIYYSQIVNDFQKGDIAEGYSVSREKKESFPLTVTSAQKNPTAFYLCASSHTPGQGARAGELFFGEGSRLTVL.

CDR3 DNA sequence: TGCAGCGTATCCACCGGGACAGGGGTGACCACCGGGGAGCTGTTTTTT. Translated, it gives CSVSTGTGVTTGELFF. This chain connects TRBV29-1 to TRBJ2-2; the match to TRBD1 covers 10 bases. Per germline, CDR1 SQVTM and CDR2 ANQGSEA. The CDR3 has 16 residues. The V segment lost 6 bases and the J segment 4 bases; nucleotides outside the gene matches: 11.

The chain has TRBV9 and TRBJ2-7; weak D call: TRBD1 (6 bases). The CDR3 consists of 14 residues. Germline V CDR1 and CDR2: SGDLS, YYNGEE. Trimming pared 4 bases from V and 2 bases from J, leaving 13 bases between. DNA of the CDR3: TGTGCCAGCAGCCGACGGGACACGGCCTACGAGCAGTACTTC. Translated, it gives CASSRRDTAYEQYF.

The V gene is TRBV19, the J gene TRBJ1-1, with 7 bases matching TRBD1. The ends lost 7 bases at V and 6 bases at J; junction bases unmatched: 11. This CDR3 is 14 amino acids long. Per germline, CDR1 LNHDA and CDR2 SQIVND (reference sequence). CDR3 residues: CASIQDRRFAEAFF. The CDR3 DNA follows: TGTGCCAGTATCCAGGACAGGAGGTTCGCTGAAGCTTTCTTT.

The J gene is TRBJ1-3, the V gene TRBV7-2, with a possible D match to TRBD1 (5 bases). V lost 3 bases and J lost 7, with 22 bases in between. The CDR3 length is 17 residues. Germline CDR1 SGHTA, CDR2 FQGNSA. CDR3 sequence: CASSFGPIQVLGNTIYF. The CDR3 nucleotides read TGTGCCAGCAGCTTTGGCCCCATACAGGTGCTCGGGAACACCATATATTTT.

The chain combines TRBV10-2 with TRBJ2-1, with D perhaps matching TRBD2 (5 bases). Per the germline V gene, CDR1 is WSHSY and CDR2 is SAAADI. Trimming pared 4 bases from V and 3 bases from J, leaving 10 bases between. The CDR3 spans 14 residues. CDR3 loop: CASSGGSIYNEQFF. The DNA for the CDR3 is TGCGCCAGCAGTGGTGGGAGTATCTACAATGAGCAGTTCTTC.

The chain links TRBV12-5 to TRBJ2-2; TRBD2 might be the D (6 bases). The germline gives CDR1 LGHNT, CDR2 FRNRAP. The V gene lost 2 bases and the J gene lost 3 bases, with 19 bases spanning the gap. The CDR3 spans 18 residues. CDR3 DNA sequence: TGTGCTAGTGGTTTGTTAGCCCCCGGGACTCACTACACCGGGGAGCTGTTTTTT. Its translation is CASGLLAPGTHYTGELFF. Full variable domain (remainder filled in from reference TRBV12-5 and TRBJ2-2): DARVTQTPRHKVTEMGQEVTMRCQPILGHNTVFWYRQTMMQGLELLAYFRNRAPLDDSGMPKDRFSAEMPDATLATLKIQPSEPRDSAVYFCASGLLAPGTHYTGELFFGEGSRLTVL.

CDR3: CASSPSGTGVGAFF. DNA for the CDR3: TGTGCCAGCAGTCCTTCCGGGACAGGGGTCGGAGCTTTCTTT. The chain couples TRBV2 to TRBJ1-1, with 10 bases matching TRBD1. The CDR3 loop spans 14 amino acids. The germline CDR1 and CDR2 sequences are SNHLY and FYNNEI. After removal of 5 bases from V and 10 bases from J, the junction contained 10 bases not matched to a gene.

The V gene is TRBV27, the J gene TRBJ1-5, with D perhaps matching TRBD1 (6 bases). This CDR3 region has 14 residues. V was shortened by 6 bases and J by 2 bases, with 11 bases between the two germline ends. The germline CDR1 and CDR2 sequences are MNHEY and SMNVEV (reference sequence). The CDR3 sequence: CASSSRGGNQPQHF. DNA of the CDR3: TGTGCCAGCAGCTCCAGGGGAGGCAATCAGCCCCAGCATTTT.

The chain combines TRBV27 with TRBJ2-2; 9 bases agree with TRBD1. J was trimmed by 5 bases and V by 4 bases; bases with no gene match: 8. Germline values: CDR1 MNHEY, CDR2 SMNVEV (reference sequence). The CDR3 runs 16 residues. Here the CDR3 reads CASSSEQGAGTGELFF. DNA of the CDR3: TGTGCCAGCAGTTCCGAACAGGGGGCCGGGACCGGGGAGCTGTTTTTT.

Here the CDR3 DNA reads TGTGCCACCAGTGATTTGAGGGACTATAATGAGCAGTTCTTC. This codes for CATSDLRDYNEQFF. The gene calls are TRBV24-1 and TRBJ2-1; 7 nucleotides match TRBD2. The CDR3 extends over 14 amino acids. Germline V gives CDR1 KGHDR, CDR2 SFDVKD. Trimming cost V 0 bases and J 7 bases; bases outside gene matches: 2.

The gene calls are TRBV5-4 and TRBJ1-2; possible D gene TRBD1, 5 bases. This CDR3 is built from 14 residues. The V gene's germline CDR1 is SGHNT and CDR2 YYREEE (reference sequence). The V end lost 0 bases, the J end lost 6 bases, and 12 bases lay between the germline ends. CDR3 in DNA: TGTGCCAGCAGCTTGGCCTTGGGGACTGATGGCTACACCTTC. The encoded protein is CASSLALGTDGYTF. The variable domain in full, completed from reference TRBV5-4 and TRBJ1-2, reads ETGVTQSPTHLIKTRGQQVTLRCSSQSGHNTVSWYQQALGQGPQFIFQYYREEENGRGNFPPRFSGLQFPNYSSELNVNALELDDSALYLCASSLALGTDGYTFGSGTRLTVV.

This sequence joins TRBV3-1 (or the pseudogene TRBV3-2) and TRBJ2-5; 11 bases align to TRBD2. Per the germline V gene, CDR1 is LGHDT and CDR2 is YNNKEL (reference sequence). The J segment lost 0 bases and the V segment lost 2 bases, leaving 2 bases of the junction unmatched. This CDR3 contains 16 residues. The CDR3 sequence: CASSQPGLADQETQYF. The CDR3 nucleotides read TGTGCCAGCAGCCAACCGGGACTAGCGGACCAAGAGACCCAGTACTTC.

The V and J genes are TRBV30 and TRBJ2-4; tentatively, D is TRBD1 (6 bases). V shed 1 base and J shed 3 bases, with 7 bases lying between them. CDR1 is GTSNPN, CDR2 SVGIG, per germline (reference sequence). The CDR3 length is 13 residues. The CDR3 region has the DNA TGTGCCTGGAGTGAGGGGGTCAAAAACATTCAGTACTTC. Translated: CAWSEGVKNIQYF.

This clone was recorded only once. The rearrangement joins TRBV5-1 to TRBJ2-5, with D possibly being TRBD2 (5 bases). Per the germline V gene, CDR1 is SGHRS and CDR2 is YFSETQ. The CDR3 runs to 18 residues. Trimming removed 5 bases at V and 0 bases at J, with 23 bases between. DNA for the CDR3: TGCGCCAGCAGTTCTAGTTTGGCGGGCTCTCGGTACCAAGAGACCCAGTACTTC. Translation gives CASSSSLAGSRYQETQYF.

V gene TRBV5-1 combines with J gene TRBJ2-7; TRBD2 is a possible D gene (6 bases). Trimming cost V 0 bases and J 5 bases, with 21 bases left between them. This CDR3 has 17 amino acids. The germline V gene has CDR1 SGHRS and CDR2 YFSETQ. CDR3 residues: CASSLAGTAVTPHEQYF. CDR3 bases: TGCGCCAGCAGCTTGGCAGGGACTGCGGTCACCCCCCACGAGCAGTACTTC.

The rearrangement joins TRBV3-1 (or the pseudogene TRBV3-2) to TRBJ2-2; no definite D call. CDR1 LGHDT and CDR2 YNNKEL come from the germline V gene (reference sequence). This CDR3 has 13 amino acids. V lost 4 bases and J 6 bases, leaving 9 bases between the germline ends. The CDR3 nucleotides read TGTGCCAGCAGCCCCGCGAATGCCGGGGAGCTGTTTTTT. Residues: CASSPANAGELFF.

The chain is built from TRBV5-1 and TRBJ2-1, with TRBD2 identical over 12 bases. The ends lost 0 bases at V and 0 bases at J; junction bases unmatched: 4. There are 18 residues in the CDR3. CDR1 is SGHRS, CDR2 YFSETQ, per germline. The CDR3 is CASSLVPTSGSSYNEQFF. CDR3 sequence (DNA): TGCGCCAGCAGCTTGGTGCCGACTAGCGGGAGCTCCTACAATGAGCAGTTCTTC.